This entry features one TCR beta chain sequence. Its antigen remains unknown. The CDR3 runs 15 residues. Trimming removed 5 bases from V and 2 bases from J; junction bases left unmatched: 3. CDR1 and CDR2 (germline): SEHNR, FQNEAQ (reference sequence). These data are taken from a study of cytomegalovirus exposure and HLA in healthy donors. General study results and limits: Accounts indicate the classifier identified cytomegalovirus status with strong specificity and sensitivity. Differences between HLA loci emerged in a later analysis of TCR association rates, with DRB1 most and HLA-C fewest. Cytomegalovirus-associated TCR beta chains were listed, numbering 150 to 200. One cluster of highly shared sequence variants probably arose as a sequencing artifact.

PCR was performed using 60 Vbeta and 13 Jbeta primers. Here immunoSEQ multiplex PCR was the method, and the copy in TCRdb shows in-frame clones only, minus some. The data show some 90,000 clones, roughly 70% seen once. This chain links TRBV7-9 with TRBJ2-5, with 12 positions matching TRBD2. Input material: PBMCs. This TCR was sampled from a man in his fifties in good health and CMV-seronegative. The CDR3 DNA is TGTGCCAGCAGCCAGGGACTAGCGGGTCAAGAGACCCAGTACTTC. Protein: CASSQGLAGQETQYF.